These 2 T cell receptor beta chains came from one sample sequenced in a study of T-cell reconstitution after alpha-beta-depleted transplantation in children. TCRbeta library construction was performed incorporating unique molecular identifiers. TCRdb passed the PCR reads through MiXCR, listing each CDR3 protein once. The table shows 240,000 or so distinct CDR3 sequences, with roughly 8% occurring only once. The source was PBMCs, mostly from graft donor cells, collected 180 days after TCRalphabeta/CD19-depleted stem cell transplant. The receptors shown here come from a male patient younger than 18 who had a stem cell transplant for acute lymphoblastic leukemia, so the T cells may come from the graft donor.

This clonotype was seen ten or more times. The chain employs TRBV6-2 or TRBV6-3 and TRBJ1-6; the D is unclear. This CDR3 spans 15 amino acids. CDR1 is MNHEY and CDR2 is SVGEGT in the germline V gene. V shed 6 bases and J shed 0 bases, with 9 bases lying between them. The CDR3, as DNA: TGTGCCAGCAGCAGCGGAGGCTCCTATAATTCACCCCTCCACTTT. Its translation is CASSSGGSYNSPLHF.

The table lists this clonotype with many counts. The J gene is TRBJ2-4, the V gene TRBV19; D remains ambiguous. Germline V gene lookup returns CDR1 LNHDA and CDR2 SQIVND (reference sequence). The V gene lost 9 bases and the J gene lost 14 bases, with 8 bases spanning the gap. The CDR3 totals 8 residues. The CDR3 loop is CARNKEYF. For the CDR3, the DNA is TGTGCCAGAAATAAAGAGTACTTC. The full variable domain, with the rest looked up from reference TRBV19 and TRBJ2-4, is DGGITQSPKYLFRKEGQNVTLSCEQNLNHDAMYWYRQDPGQGLRLIYYSQIVNDFQKGDIAEGYSVSREKKESFPLTVTSAQKNPTAFYLCARNKEYFGAGTRLSVL.